This TCR beta chain was found in a study of blood T cells in healthy people across ages. The CDR3 consists of 14 residues. V gave up 8 bases and J gave up 1 base, with 12 bases separating them. Germline V gives CDR1 LNHNV, CDR2 YYDKDF (reference sequence). Combining a sample-barcoded 5' primer with a J-beta primer mix, a second PCR ran for 7 to 11 cycles. Each CDR3 protein gets one entry after TCRdb re-called the 5' RACE reads with MiXCR. Of 760,000 or so distinct CDR3 sequences in the sample, approximately 25% were seen once. This clonotype showed up just a few times. Separately, the same data were catalogued under a study of T cells of mothers and their children.

The chain employs TRBV15 and TRBJ1-5; D gene unclear. This sequence originates from a boy younger than 18 in good health. Sequenced: blood. This CDR3 is CATSTVLSNQPQHF. Here the CDR3 DNA reads TGTGCCACCTCCACGGTCCTAAGCAATCAGCCCCAGCATTTT.